Listed below are T cell receptor beta chains from one sample, sequenced in a study of blood T cell repertoires in COVID-19. Sequencing was performed with immunoSEQ multiplex PCR; in TCRdb, only in-frame clones are kept and a portion is missing. The repertoire holds about 200,000 clones, with about 88% as singletons. Material: peripheral blood. These receptors were obtained from a woman between 40 and 55 years old who had recovered from COVID-19. CDR3s include the opening cysteine and the closing phenylalanine or tryptophan. A D gene is named only where the DNA matches it firmly. Size is omitted from some rows. Given values are once, few, many or a class for expanded clones.

V	D	J	size	CDR3	DNA
TRBV5-6	-	TRBJ2-4	-	CASSFVSGDKNIQYF	TGTGCCAGCAGCTTTGTCTCAGGGGATAAAAACATTCAGTACTTC
TRBV5-5	TRBD1	TRBJ2-1	-	CASSIGTASYNEQFF	TGTGCCAGCAGCATTGGGACAGCTTCCTACAATGAGCAGTTCTTC
TRBV5-1	TRBD2	TRBJ2-1	few	CASSWGTSGRGYNEQFF	TGCGCCAGCAGCTGGGGGACTAGCGGGAGAGGGTACAATGAGCAGTTCTTC
TRBV24-1	-	TRBJ1-1	-	CATSDPGQGTGAAFF	TGTGCCACCAGTGACCCCGGTCAGGGGACCGGGGCTGCTTTCTTT
TRBV18	-	TRBJ1-2	-	CASSPVGQDYGYTF	TGTGCCAGCTCACCCGTGGGGCAGGACTATGGCTACACCTTC
TRBV27	TRBD1	TRBJ1-2	-	CASSSTRTGYGYTF	TGTGCCAGCAGCTCCACCCGGACAGGGTATGGCTACACCTTC
TRBV19	TRBD1	TRBJ2-2	-	CASSSDSGTGVRELFF	TGTGCCAGTAGTAGTGACTCCGGGACAGGGGTTAGGGAGCTGTTTTTT
TRBV5-1	-	TRBJ1-6	-	CASSLSVRDFSSPLHF	TGCGCCAGCAGCTTGAGTGTCCGGGACTTTAGTTCACCCCTCCACTTT
TRBV7-2	-	TRBJ2-3	-	CASSLAQGETDTQYF	TGTGCCAGCAGCTTAGCTCAGGGTGAGACAGATACGCAGTATTTT
TRBV21-1	-	TRBJ1-3	-	CASMAGRSGNTIYF	TGTGCCAGCATGGCAGGCCGCTCTGGAAACACCATATATTTT
TRBV2	-	TRBJ1-5	-	CASRGDSSNQPQHF	TGTGCCAGCAGGGGCGACAGTAGCAATCAGCCCCAGCATTTT
TRBV5-5	TRBD2	TRBJ2-2	-	CASSPLAGGLTGELFF	TGTGCCAGCAGCCCTCTAGCGGGAGGGCTCACCGGGGAGCTGTTTTTT
TRBV7-2	TRBD2	TRBJ2-7	-	CASSFKRDPEEQYF	TGTGCCAGCAGCTTCAAGCGGGATCCGGAAGAGCAGTACTTC
TRBV12-3/TRBV12-4	-	TRBJ1-1	-	CASSFVLRTEAFF	TGTGCCAGCAGTTTCGTCTTGAGGACTGAAGCTTTCTTT
TRBV7-8	TRBD1	TRBJ1-4	-	CASSLHTGGIKNEKLFF	TGTGCCAGCAGCCTACACACAGGGGGTATTAAAAATGAAAAACTGTTTTTT
TRBV3-1/TRBV3-2	-	TRBJ2-1	few	CASSQAGLHNNEQFF	TGTGCCAGCAGCCAAGCGGGACTTCACAACAATGAGCAGTTCTTC
TRBV6-5	-	TRBJ1-2	-	CASRSGWDYGYTF	TGTGCCAGCAGATCGGGGTGGGACTATGGCTACACCTTC
TRBV19	-	TRBJ1-1	-	CASTHLGEAFF	TGTGCCAGTACCCACCTCGGGGAAGCTTTCTTT
TRBV18	-	TRBJ1-6	-	CASSRDSSYNSPLHF	TGTGCCAGCTCCCGAGACAGCTCCTATAATTCACCCCTCCACTTT
TRBV28	-	TRBJ1-5	-	CASSLWEQVSNQPQHF	TGTGCCAGCAGTTTATGGGAACAGGTTAGCAATCAGCCCCAGCATTTT
TRBV15	-	TRBJ1-1	-	CATSRDLGEGAFF	TGTGCCACCAGCAGAGATCTGGGGGAGGGAGCTTTCTTT
TRBV11-2	TRBD1	TRBJ1-5	few	CASSLAGQTRYNQPQHF	TGTGCCAGCAGCTTAGCGGGACAGACACGATACAATCAGCCCCAGCATTTT
TRBV18	-	TRBJ1-1	-	CASSPSQGNRGTEAFF	TGTGCCAGCTCACCTTCCCAGGGGAATCGGGGCACTGAAGCTTTCTTT
TRBV4-2	-	TRBJ1-1	-	CASSPRQHTEAFF	TGTGCCAGCAGCCCGCGACAGCACACTGAAGCTTTCTTT
TRBV10-2	-	TRBJ2-4	-	CASSESTGEGNIQYF	TGCGCCAGCAGTGAGTCGACAGGGGAGGGAAACATTCAGTACTTC
TRBV11-2	TRBD1	TRBJ1-2	few	CASSLTGQGDYGYTF	TGTGCCAGCAGCTTAACGGGACAGGGAGACTATGGCTACACCTTC
TRBV11-3	-	TRBJ2-2	-	CASSPAAGGNTGELFF	TGTGCCAGCAGCCCAGCGGCGGGCGGGAACACCGGGGAGCTGTTTTTT
TRBV7-2	TRBD2	TRBJ2-1	-	CASSLGGGSTYNEQFF	TGTGCCAGCAGCTTAGGTGGCGGGAGTACCTACAATGAGCAGTTCTTC
TRBV3-1/TRBV3-2	TRBD2	TRBJ2-1	once	CASSQVAGGPKGNEQFF	TGTGCCAGCAGCCAAGTGGCGGGAGGGCCGAAGGGCAATGAGCAGTTCTTC
TRBV7-4	-	TRBJ1-5	-	CASSLECGGNQPQHF	TGTGCCAGCAGCTTAGAATGTGGAGGGAATCAGCCCCAGCATTTT